The 8 T cell receptor beta chains below were found in one sample sequenced in a study of vaccination and CD4 T cells after COVID-19. Cultured CD4+ T-cell DNA underwent Oncomine TCR Beta short-read sequencing. TCRdb recomputed calls from the PCR reads with MiXCR, one row per CDR3 protein. The repertoire has around 19,000 distinct CDR3 sequences, 45% to 60% of them found once; the top ten carry 7% to 8.5%. Treatment specified: roughly 11-day PBMC culture with coronavirus spike peptide pools or control peptides (ViraFEST assay). Antigen specificity for these receptors is unknown. Sample: CD4+ T cells from blood, cultured in vitro. The receptors originated from a human donor who had recovered from COVID-19.

J is TRBJ1-4 and V is TRBV7-2, with D unclear. The CDR3 extends over 12 amino acids. CDR1 SGHTA and CDR2 FQGNSA come from the germline V gene. Trimming shortened V by 1 base and J by 16 bases, and 13 bases separated the two germline ends. The CDR3 sequence is CASSLEEGSQFF. CDR3 coding DNA: TGTGCCAGCAGCTTAGAGGAGGGTAGTCAGTTTTTT.

The chain has TRBV6-1 and TRBJ2-7; TRBD2 matches at 12 bases. The CDR3 runs 15 residues. Trimming removed 4 bases from V and 4 bases from J; junction bases left unmatched: 5. From germline, CDR1 is MNHNS and CDR2 SASEGT. The CDR3 here is CASSVASGGDYEQYF. The CDR3 coding sequence is TGTGCCAGCAGTGTTGCTAGCGGGGGGGATTACGAGCAGTACTTC.

The rearrangement uses TRBV20-1 and TRBJ1-1, with TRBD1 matching 7 bases. CDR3 length equals 14 residues. V was pared by 4 bases and J by 5 bases, with 10 bases of the junction left unmatched. Germline lookup yields CDR1 DFQATT and CDR2 SNEGSKA (reference sequence). As DNA, the CDR3 is TGCAGTGCTAATACCGGACAGGCTCGGACTGAAGCTTTCTTT. This sequence encodes CSANTGQARTEAFF.

The rearrangement uses TRBV5-1 and TRBJ1-2, with D tentatively TRBD1 (5 bases). V dropped 4 bases and J dropped 4 bases, with 17 bases sitting between them. The CDR3 spans 15 residues. Germline V CDR1 and CDR2: SGHRS, YFSETQ. CDR3 nucleotide sequence: TGCGCCAGCAGCCCAGGAGGGACTGAAGGCTATGGCTACACCTTC. Encoded protein: CASSPGGTEGYGYTF. The variable domain in full, completed from reference TRBV5-1 and TRBJ1-2, reads KAGVTQTPRYLIKTRGQQVTLSCSPISGHRSVSWYQQTPGQGLQFLFEYFSETQRNKGNFPGRFSGRQFSNSRSEMNVSTLELGDSALYLCASSPGGTEGYGYTFGSGTRLTVV.

This chain uses TRBV25-1 with TRBJ1-6, with D hard to call. The germline gives CDR1 MGHDK, CDR2 SYGVNS. The CDR3 spans 15 residues. Trimming stripped 5 bases from V and 9 bases from J, with 17 bases between. CDR3 region: CASSPRHHPSSPLHF. In DNA form, the CDR3 reads TGTGCCAGCAGTCCGAGACATCACCCCAGTTCACCCCTCCACTTT.

CDR3 protein: CASSPRSSGTGELFF. The CDR3 nucleotides read TGTGCCAGCAGCCCCAGGAGTTCGGGTACCGGGGAGCTGTTTTTT. The chain joins TRBV7-9 to TRBJ2-2, with no clear D. This CDR3 contains 15 residues. V dropped 5 bases and J dropped 5 bases, with 15 bases sitting between them. Germline CDR1 SEHNR, CDR2 FQNEAQ (reference sequence).

V usage is TRBV20-1 and J usage is TRBJ1-1, with D possibly matching TRBD1 (6 bases). The germline V gene has CDR1 DFQATT and CDR2 SNEGSKA (reference sequence). The CDR3 is made up of 14 amino acids. V was cut by 5 bases and J by 1 base, with 14 bases left in between. DNA for the CDR3: TGCAGTGCTTCAGCAGGGGACGGGAACACTGAAGCTTTCTTT. Translation gives CSASAGDGNTEAFF.

This chain links TRBV7-9 with TRBJ2-3; tentatively, D is TRBD1 or TRBD2 (5 bases each). Looked up from germline, CDR1 is SEHNR and CDR2 is FQNEAQ (reference sequence). This CDR3 has 12 amino acids. Trimming cost V 4 bases and J 8 bases, with 10 bases left between them. The CDR3, as DNA: TGTGCCAGCAGCTCGCATGGGGGTACGCAGTATTTT. Amino acids: CASSSHGGTQYF.